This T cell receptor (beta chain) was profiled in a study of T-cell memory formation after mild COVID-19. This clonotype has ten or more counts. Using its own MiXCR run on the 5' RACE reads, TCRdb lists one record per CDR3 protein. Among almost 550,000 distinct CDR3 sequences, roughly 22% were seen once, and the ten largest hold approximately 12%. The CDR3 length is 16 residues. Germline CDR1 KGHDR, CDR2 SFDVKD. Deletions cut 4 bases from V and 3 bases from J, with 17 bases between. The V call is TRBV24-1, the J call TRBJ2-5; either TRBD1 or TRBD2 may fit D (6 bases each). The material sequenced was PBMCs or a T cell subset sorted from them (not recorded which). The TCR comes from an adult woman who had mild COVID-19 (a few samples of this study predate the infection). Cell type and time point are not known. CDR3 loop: CATSDTDKGGKETQYF. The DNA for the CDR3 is TGTGCCACCAGTGACACTGACAAGGGGGGTAAAGAGACCCAGTACTTC.